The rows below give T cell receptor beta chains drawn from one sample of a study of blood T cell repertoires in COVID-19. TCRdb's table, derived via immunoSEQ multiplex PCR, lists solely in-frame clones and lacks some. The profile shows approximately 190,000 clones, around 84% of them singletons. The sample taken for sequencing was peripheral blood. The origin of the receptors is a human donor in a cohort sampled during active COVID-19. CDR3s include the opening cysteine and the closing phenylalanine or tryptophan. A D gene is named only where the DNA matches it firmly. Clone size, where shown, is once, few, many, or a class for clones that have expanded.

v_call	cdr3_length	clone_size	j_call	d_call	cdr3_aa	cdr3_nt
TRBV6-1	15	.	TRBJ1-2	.	CASSEAPFGFEVYTF	TGTGCCAGCAGTGAAGCGCCTTTCGGTTTTGAAGTTTACACCTTC
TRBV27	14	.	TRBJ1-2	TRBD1	CASSRTGLFYGYTF	TGTGCCAGCAGTAGGACAGGATTATTCTATGGCTACACCTTC
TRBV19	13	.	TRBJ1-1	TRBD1	CASSRDRGTEAFF	TGTGCCAGTAGTAGGGACAGGGGAACTGAAGCTTTCTTT
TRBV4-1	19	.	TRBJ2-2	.	CASSQVHPHQARSTGELFF	TGCGCCAGCAGCCAAGTTCACCCCCACCAAGCCCGAAGCACCGGGGAGCTGTTTTTT
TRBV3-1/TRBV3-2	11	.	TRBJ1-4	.	CASSQERELFF	TGTGCCAGCAGCCAAGAGCGGGAACTGTTTTTT
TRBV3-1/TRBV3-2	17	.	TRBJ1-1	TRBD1	CASSPGTGGPMNTEAFF	TGTGCCAGCAGCCCCGGGACAGGCGGTCCGATGAACACTGAAGCTTTCTTT
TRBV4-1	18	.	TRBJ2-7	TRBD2	CASSRGLAGTINSYEQYF	TGCGCCAGCAGCCGGGGACTAGCGGGAACCATTAACTCCTACGAGCAGTACTTC
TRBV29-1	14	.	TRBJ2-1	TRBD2	CSVVRTMREGEQFF	TGCAGCGTCGTTAGGACTATGAGGGAGGGGGAGCAGTTCTTC
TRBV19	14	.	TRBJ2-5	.	CASSNKMTAETQYF	TGTGCCAGTAGTAACAAGATGACAGCAGAGACCCAGTACTTC
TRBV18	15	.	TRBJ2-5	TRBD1	CASSAGQGAWETQYF	TGTGCCAGCTCAGCCGGACAGGGGGCCTGGGAGACCCAGTACTTC
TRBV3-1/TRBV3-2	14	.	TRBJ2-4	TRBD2	CASSPSGGGNIQYF	TGTGCCAGCAGCCCGTCGGGAGGCGGAAACATTCAGTACTTC
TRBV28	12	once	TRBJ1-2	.	CASSFEYYGYTF	TGTGCCAGCAGTTTTGAGTACTATGGCTACACCTTC
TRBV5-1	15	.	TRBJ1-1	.	CASSYIAQGNTEAFF	TGCGCCAGCAGCTATATAGCCCAGGGGAACACTGAAGCTTTCTTT
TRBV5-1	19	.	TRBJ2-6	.	CASSTQTGPALLRANVLTF	TGCGCCAGCAGTACGCAGACAGGCCCTGCCCTTTTACGGGCCAACGTCCTGACTTTC
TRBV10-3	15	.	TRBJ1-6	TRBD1	CATREGTENNSPLHF	TGTGCCACCCGCGAGGGGACAGAAAATAATTCACCCCTCCACTTT
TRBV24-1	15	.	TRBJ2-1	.	CATSPGGTGGTEQFF	TGTGCCACCAGTCCGGGAGGAACAGGGGGGACAGAGCAGTTCTTC
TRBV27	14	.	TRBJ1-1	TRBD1	CASSFGTVGGEAFF	TGTGCCAGCAGTTTCGGGACAGTTGGGGGTGAAGCTTTCTTT
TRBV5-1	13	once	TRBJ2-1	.	CASSLDTSYEQFF	TGCGCCAGCAGCTTGGATACTAGCTATGAGCAGTTCTTC
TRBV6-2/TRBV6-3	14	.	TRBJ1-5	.	CASSGPVDSQPQHF	TGTGCCAGCAGTGGTCCGGTCGACAGTCAGCCCCAGCATTTT